A single sample gave rise to the 6 T cell receptor beta chains below, sequenced in a study of blood T cell repertoires in COVID-19. Some clones are missing from TCRdb's copy, which holds only in-frame ones; the method was immunoSEQ multiplex PCR. The sample has approximately 110,000 clones, approximately 85% seen once. What was sequenced was peripheral blood. The receptors were gathered from a man aged 40-55 years with acute or convalescent COVID-19.

Points on this clone: Germline and junction disagree at one end, which may indicate a read error. This chain links TRBV18 with TRBJ2-5; the match to TRBD1 covers 9 bases. The CDR3 covers 12 residues. CDR1 KGHSH and CDR2 LQKENI come from the germline V gene. CDR3 residues: CASSPNGDRAHF. The CDR3 DNA is TGTGCCAGCTCGCCGAACGGGGACAGGGCCCACTTC.

The chain has TRBV5-1 and TRBJ1-2; TRBD1 matches at 9 bases. CDR1 is SGHRS and CDR2 is YFSETQ in the germline V gene. The CDR3 runs 14 residues. The ends lost 4 bases at V and 4 bases at J; junction bases unmatched: 5. The CDR3 DNA reads TGCGCCAGCAGCAGGGGACAGGGTGTCTATGGCTACACCTTC. Amino acid sequence: CASSRGQGVYGYTF.

The chain couples TRBV3-1 (or the pseudogene TRBV3-2) to TRBJ2-5; 7 bases map to TRBD2. Losses at the gene ends were 1 base for V and 5 bases for J; bases not matched to a gene: 1. The CDR3 is 13 amino acids. Germline V lookup: CDR1 LGHDT, CDR2 YNNKEL (reference sequence). As DNA, the CDR3 is TGTGCCAGCAGCCAAGGACTAGCTGAGACCCAGTACTTC. Encoded protein: CASSQGLAETQYF.

The chain joins TRBV10-1 to TRBJ2-7; 8 bases are shared with TRBD2. Germline V CDR1 and CDR2: WNHNN, SYGVQD (reference sequence). The CDR3 loop spans 13 amino acids. V dropped 5 bases and J dropped 2; count of bases not matched to a gene: 2. As DNA, the CDR3 is TGCGCCAGCAGTAGCGGGAGTGCCTACGAGCAGTACTTC. It codes for CASSSGSAYEQYF.

The V and J genes are TRBV7-6 and TRBJ2-1; D call uncertain. The CDR3 extends over 15 amino acids. V gave up 1 base and J gave up 4 bases, with 11 bases separating them. CDR1 is SGHVS and CDR2 is FNYEAQ in the germline V gene. The CDR3 loop is CASSLGIAGYNEQFF. DNA of the CDR3: TGTGCCAGCAGCTTAGGAATAGCCGGGTACAATGAGCAGTTCTTC.

This clone was picked up one time. Other DNA sequences of this sample code for an identical CDR3. The chain recombines TRBV7-3 with TRBJ1-2; TRBD1 agrees at 12 bases. Trimming cost V 2 bases and J 4 bases; bases outside gene matches: 2. CDR3 length equals 15 residues. The germline V gene encodes CDR1 SGHTA and CDR2 FQGTGA. The DNA of the CDR3 is TGTGCCAGCAGCTTAGGGACAGGGGGCGCCTATGGCTACACCTTC. Translation: CASSLGTGGAYGYTF.